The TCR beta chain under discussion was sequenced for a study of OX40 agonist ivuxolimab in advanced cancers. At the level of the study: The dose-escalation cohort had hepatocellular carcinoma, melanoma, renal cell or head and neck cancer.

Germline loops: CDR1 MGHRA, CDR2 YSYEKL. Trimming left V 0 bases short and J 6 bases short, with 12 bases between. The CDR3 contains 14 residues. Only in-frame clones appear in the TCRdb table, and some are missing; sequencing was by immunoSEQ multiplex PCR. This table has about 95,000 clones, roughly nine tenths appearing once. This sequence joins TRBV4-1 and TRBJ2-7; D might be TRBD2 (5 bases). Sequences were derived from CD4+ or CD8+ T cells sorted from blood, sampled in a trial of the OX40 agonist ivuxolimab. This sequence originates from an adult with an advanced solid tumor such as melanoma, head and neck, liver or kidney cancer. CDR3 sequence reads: CASSQDRLAPEQYF. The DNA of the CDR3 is TGCGCCAGCAGCCAAGATCGCCTAGCTCCCGAGCAGTACTTC.